This TCR beta chain was sequenced in a study of naive and memory T cell subsets. Study-wide points: Over 95% of naive TCR sequences appeared only once after error correction, unlike memory subsets.

There are a few counts of this clonotype. Its cognate antigen is unknown. Separate alpha and beta amplification began at the second PCR step. Four subsets defined by CD45RA and CD27 were sorted after CD3, CD4, CD8 and live/dead staining. This CDR3 is built from 13 residues. The germline V gene encodes CDR1 MDHEN and CDR2 SYDVKM. Trimming removed 4 bases at V and 1 base at J, with 8 bases between. Both TRBC1 and TRBC2 were covered by a beta constant-region primer of two equimolar oligonucleotides. Ligated cDNA was amplified by four rounds of PCR with nested alpha and beta constant-region primers and SP2. TCRdb processed the UMI-ligation and nested PCR reads anew with MiXCR; each CDR3 protein has one entry. The sample carries about 22,000 distinct CDR3 sequences, roughly 10% recorded once.

The sequenced material came from central memory CD8+ T cells from blood. J is TRBJ2-7 and V is TRBV28, with D perhaps TRBD2 (5 bases). This clonotype originated in a human donor in good health. The chain's CDR3 is CASSSGLSYEQYF. The CDR3 nucleotides are TGTGCCAGCAGTTCCGGACTGTCCTACGAGCAGTACTTC.